This entry is about one T cell receptor beta chain. The antigen is undetermined. Looked up from germline, CDR1 is SGHKS and CDR2 is YYEKEE (reference sequence). CDR3 length equals 14 residues. V was cut by 0 bases and J by 4 bases, with 8 bases left in between. The authors prepared the TCRbeta library with unique molecular identifiers. TCRdb re-derived calls from the PCR reads in MiXCR, one entry per CDR3 protein. The sample contains a few hundred thousand distinct CDR3 sequences, over 10% of which appear only once. This specimen comes from a study of T-cell reconstitution after alpha-beta-depleted transplantation in children. Findings and caveats of the study: Surviving recipient T cells and thymic progenitors produced the high day-60 TCRbeta diversity seen in some patients. In patients about two months after transplant, alpha-beta T cells reportedly arose from several hundred expanded graft clones. Hyperexpanded clones declined; after one year, newly produced T cells mostly supplied diversity.

This sample comprised PBMCs, mostly from graft donor cells, obtained 360 days after TCRalphabeta/CD19-depleted stem cell transplant. The genes are TRBV5-5 and TRBJ1-5; D is ambiguous. The sequence was obtained from a male patient younger than 18 who had a stem cell transplant for acute myeloid leukemia, so the T cells may come from the graft donor. For the CDR3, the DNA is TGTGCCAGCAGCTTGGTCCGGAAGAATCAGCCCCAGCATTTT. It specifies CASSLVRKNQPQHF.